The clone carrying this TCR beta chain was counted only a few times. What it binds is not known. The source of the sample is a study of T cells after yellow fever vaccination. TCRdb redid the calling of the 5' RACE reads with MiXCR, one entry per CDR3 protein. The data contain some 120,000 distinct CDR3 sequences, 12% to 15% of them singletons. Study-wide findings and caveats: The presence of abundant clonotypes contaminating from the bulk population was possible in FACS-sorted repertoires. Most primary-vaccination clones recurred post-booster (approximately 95% CD4, 85% to 90% CD8).

With V trimmed by 6 bases and J by 6 bases, 13 bases remained unmatched. The V gene's germline CDR1 is MNHEY and CDR2 SVGAGI. The CDR3 is 16 residues long. Sequenced material: CD8+ T cells sorted from PBMCs, taken 5 days after the yellow fever booster vaccination. This receptor was identified in a man in his late teens or twenties who received the YFV17D yellow fever vaccine. V is TRBV6-5 and J is TRBJ2-7; 11 bases agree with TRBD1. CDR3 sequence (DNA): TGTGCCAGCAGGCCAGCTTTCGGGACAGGGGGTCTCGAGCAGTACTTC. Its translation is CASRPAFGTGGLEQYF.